Listed below are T cell receptor beta chains from one sample, sequenced in a study of T cells after yellow fever vaccination. TCRdb re-derived calls from the 5' RACE reads in MiXCR, one entry per CDR3 protein. The sample has hundreds of thousands of distinct CDR3 sequences; roughly 12% are singletons. The sequencing here drew on PBMCs, taken on the day of the yellow fever booster vaccination. Receptors originate from a man aged 25-45 years who received the YFV17D yellow fever vaccine. Both conserved end residues are part of each CDR3. D genes are given only for firm matches. Clone size is shown for a subset of rows, as once, few, many or a class of expanded clone.

clone_size cdr3_length j_call d_call v_call cdr3_aa cdr3_nt
few 15 TRBJ2-1 NA TRBV7-7 CASSPGTGQPNEQFF TGTGCTAGCAGCCCGGGGACCGGACAACCCAATGAGCAGTTCTTC
few 17 TRBJ2-1 TRBD2 TRBV12-3/TRBV12-4 CASSSNLGLAGGYEQFF TGTGCCAGCAGTTCGAATCTCGGACTAGCGGGAGGATATGAGCAGTTCTTC
NA 15 TRBJ1-1 TRBD1 TRBV23-1 CASSQSGQGRAEAFF TGCGCCAGCAGTCAATCGGGACAGGGGCGCGCTGAAGCTTTCTTT
few 13 TRBJ2-3 TRBD1 TRBV10-3 CATTTGDGDTQYF TGTGCCACCACAACAGGGGACGGAGATACGCAGTATTTT
many 16 TRBJ2-3 NA TRBV18 CASSPLSSGSTDTQYF TGTGCCAGCTCCCCCCTGAGTAGCGGCAGCACAGATACGCAGTATTTT
NA 15 TRBJ2-2 TRBD1 TRBV2 CASSAQGLVTGELFF TGTGCCAGCAGTGCACAGGGGCTGGTCACCGGGGAGCTGTTTTTT
NA 14 TRBJ1-4 TRBD1 TRBV9 CASSATGGDEKLFF TGTGCCAGCAGCGCAACAGGGGGTGATGAAAAACTGTTTTTT
NA 15 TRBJ2-5 TRBD2 TRBV6-5 CASSYQLAVQETQYF TGTGCCAGCAGTTACCAACTAGCGGTTCAAGAGACCCAGTACTTC
few 14 TRBJ2-4 TRBD2 TRBV13 CASSRSGMENIQYF TGTGCCAGCAGCCGAAGCGGGATGGAAAACATTCAGTACTTC
few 15 TRBJ2-1 TRBD2 TRBV20-1 CSATSSGRTHNEQFF TGCAGTGCTACCAGCAGCGGGAGGACCCACAATGAGCAGTTCTTC
few 17 TRBJ2-1 NA TRBV3-1 CASSTTHRLSSYNEQFF TGTGCCAGCAGCACAACTCACAGGTTAAGCTCCTACAATGAGCAGTTCTTC
few 11 TRBJ2-3 NA TRBV29-1 CSVTTRDTQYF TGCAGCGTGACTACTCGAGATACGCAGTATTTT
few 12 TRBJ2-7 NA TRBV3-1 CASSHQGGEQYF TGTGCCAGCAGCCACCAGGGGGGCGAGCAGTACTTC
NA 15 TRBJ2-5 TRBD2 TRBV4-2 CASSQASGRQETQYF TGTGCCAGCAGCCAAGCTAGCGGTAGGCAGGAGACCCAGTACTTC
NA 13 TRBJ1-2 NA TRBV6-6 CASNTGSSWGYTF TGTGCCAGCAACACCGGGAGTTCATGGGGCTACACCTTC
many 13 TRBJ2-5 NA TRBV12-3/TRBV12-4 CASSFAGIKTQYF TGTGCCAGCAGTTTTGCGGGAATCAAGACCCAGTACTTC
many 16 TRBJ2-1 NA TRBV7-2 CASSPEGGGSYNEQFF TGTGCCAGCAGCCCCGAGGGGGGAGGGTCCTACAATGAGCAGTTCTTC
few 13 TRBJ2-7 NA TRBV5-1 CASSLGTYYEQYF TGCGCCAGCAGCTTGGGGACCTACTACGAGCAGTACTTC
few 17 TRBJ2-3 TRBD2 TRBV2 CASTHSTSGRATDTQYF TGTGCCAGCACCCACTCGACTAGCGGGAGGGCCACAGATACGCAGTATTTT
few 15 TRBJ2-3 NA TRBV6-5 CASRGLALSTDTQYF TGTGCCAGCAGGGGCTTAGCCCTGAGCACAGATACGCAGTATTTT
few 15 TRBJ2-1 TRBD2 TRBV5-5 CASSLELAGPPEQFF TGTGCCAGCAGCTTGGAACTAGCGGGACCCCCTGAGCAGTTCTTC
NA 16 TRBJ2-5 TRBD1 TRBV27 CASSLATGGIGETQYF TGTGCCAGCAGTTTGGCAACAGGGGGCATTGGAGAGACCCAGTACTTC
NA 15 TRBJ2-5 NA TRBV7-2 CASSLGFRNQETQYF TGTGCCAGCAGCTTAGGATTCAGGAACCAAGAGACCCAGTACTTC
few 15 TRBJ2-2 NA TRBV7-2 CASSLGTIKGGELFF TGTGCCAGCAGCTTAGGCACTATCAAGGGAGGGGAGCTGTTTTTT
few 14 TRBJ2-1 NA TRBV5-1 CASSLGDFHNEQFF TGCGCCAGCAGCTTGGGGGACTTCCACAATGAGCAGTTCTTC
few 15 TRBJ1-1 NA TRBV20-1 CSASGGRLSQAEAFF TGCAGTGCTTCCGGGGGGAGGCTAAGCCAGGCTGAAGCTTTCTTT
few 16 TRBJ2-2 TRBD2 TRBV9 CASSVGGGTNTGELFF TGTGCCAGCAGCGTAGGCGGGGGTACGAACACCGGGGAGCTGTTTTTT
NA 15 TRBJ2-3 NA TRBV6-1 CASSEGDLSTDTQYF TGTGCCAGCAGTGAGGGGGACTTGAGCACAGATACGCAGTATTTT
once 16 TRBJ2-7 TRBD2 TRBV20-1 CSASQRETVGGYEQYF TGCAGTGCTAGTCAGCGGGAGACAGTCGGCGGGTACGAGCAGTACTTC